This TCR beta chain stems from a study of Graves' ophthalmopathy and Graves' hyperthyroidism. This CDR3 is built from 15 residues. The germline V and J ends were trimmed by 7 bases and 0 bases, with 15 bases remaining between them. Transcripts of RNA were the source for amplifying TCR beta CDR3 regions. RT-PCR in the first round used HTBI primers; a second-round multiplex PCR followed. Each CDR3 protein is one row after TCRdb ran MiXCR on the multiplex PCR reads. The repertoire holds more than 1,000,000 distinct CDR3 sequences, with about 38% as singletons. The sequence derives from an adult man with Graves' hyperthyroidism. The source material was peripheral blood or thyroid tissue (not recorded which). The chain carries TRBV12-3 or TRBV12-4 and TRBJ2-5; D is perhaps TRBD1 (6 bases). The CDR3 spells CASNSDRIDQETQYF. The CDR3, as DNA: TGTGCCAGCAATTCCGACAGGATAGACCAAGAGACCCAGTACTTC.